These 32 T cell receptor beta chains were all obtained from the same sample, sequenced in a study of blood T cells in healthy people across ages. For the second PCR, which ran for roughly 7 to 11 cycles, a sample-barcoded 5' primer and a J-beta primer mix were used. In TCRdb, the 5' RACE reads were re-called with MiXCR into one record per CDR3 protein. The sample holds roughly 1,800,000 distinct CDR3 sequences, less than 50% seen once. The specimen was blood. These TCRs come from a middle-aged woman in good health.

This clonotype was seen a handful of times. This CDR3 is CSAKAGASGGLSSYEQYF. In DNA form, the CDR3 reads TGCAGTGCGAAGGCTGGGGCTAGCGGGGGCCTTAGCTCCTACGAGCAGTACTTC. The rearrangement uses TRBV20-1 and TRBJ2-7; 10 bases are a match to TRBD2. Unmatched junction bases numbered 17, after V lost 6 bases and J lost 0 bases. The CDR3 runs 18 residues. Germline-derived CDR1 and CDR2 are DFQATT and SNEGSKA (reference sequence).

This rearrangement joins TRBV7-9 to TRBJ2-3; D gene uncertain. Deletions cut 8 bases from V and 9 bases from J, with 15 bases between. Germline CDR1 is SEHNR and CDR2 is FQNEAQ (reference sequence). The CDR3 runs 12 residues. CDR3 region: CASSVQSLTQYF. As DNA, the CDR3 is TGTGCCAGCTCCGTACAGTCCCTGACGCAGTATTTT.

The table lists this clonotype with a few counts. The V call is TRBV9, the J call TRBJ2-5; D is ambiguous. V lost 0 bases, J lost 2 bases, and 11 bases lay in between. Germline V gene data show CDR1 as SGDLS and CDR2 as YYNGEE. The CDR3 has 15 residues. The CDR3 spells CASSVAIGSQETQYF. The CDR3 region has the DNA TGTGCCAGCAGCGTAGCGATTGGTAGTCAAGAGACCCAGTACTTC. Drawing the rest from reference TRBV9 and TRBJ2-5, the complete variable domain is DSGVTQTPKHLITATGQRVTLRCSPRSGDLSVYWYQQSLDQGLQFLIQYYNGEERAKGNILERFSAQQFPDLHSELNLSSLELGDSALYFCASSVAIGSQETQYFGPGTRLLVL.

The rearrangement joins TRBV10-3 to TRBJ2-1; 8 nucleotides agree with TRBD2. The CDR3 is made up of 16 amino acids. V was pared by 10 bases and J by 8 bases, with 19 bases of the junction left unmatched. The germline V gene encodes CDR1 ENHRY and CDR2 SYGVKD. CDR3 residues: CASEKFGTRRLDEQFF. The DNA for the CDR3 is TGTGCCAGCGAGAAATTCGGGACTAGAAGGTTAGATGAGCAGTTCTTC.

CDR3 sequence (DNA): TGTGCCAGCAGTTTAACGAGTTCGGCAGCAGGGGAGCAGTTCTTC. Translated, it gives CASSLTSSAAGEQFF. This chain joins TRBV27 and TRBJ2-1, with D possibly matching TRBD1 (5 bases). In germline, CDR1 is MNHEY, CDR2 SMNVEV (reference sequence). The CDR3 covers 15 residues. V lost 2 bases, J lost 10 bases, and 18 bases lay in between.

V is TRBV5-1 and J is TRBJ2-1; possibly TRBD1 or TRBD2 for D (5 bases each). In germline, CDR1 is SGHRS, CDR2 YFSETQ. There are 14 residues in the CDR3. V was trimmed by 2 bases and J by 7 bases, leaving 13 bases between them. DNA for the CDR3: TGCGCCAGCAGCTTAATGGGGGTCGGGAATGAGCAGTTCTTC. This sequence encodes CASSLMGVGNEQFF.

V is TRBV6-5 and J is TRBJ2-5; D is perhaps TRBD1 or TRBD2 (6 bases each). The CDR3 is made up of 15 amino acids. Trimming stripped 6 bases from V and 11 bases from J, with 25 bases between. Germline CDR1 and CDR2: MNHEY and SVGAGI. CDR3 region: CASREGGSTHNEQYF. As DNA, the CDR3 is TGTGCCAGCAGGGAAGGGGGGTCAACCCACAATGAGCAGTACTTC.

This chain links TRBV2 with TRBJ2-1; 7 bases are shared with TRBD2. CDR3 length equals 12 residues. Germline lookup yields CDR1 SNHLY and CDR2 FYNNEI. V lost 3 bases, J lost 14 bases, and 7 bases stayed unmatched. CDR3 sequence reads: CASSDPGLFEFF. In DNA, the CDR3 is TGTGCCAGCAGTGACCCGGGACTATTTGAGTTCTTC.

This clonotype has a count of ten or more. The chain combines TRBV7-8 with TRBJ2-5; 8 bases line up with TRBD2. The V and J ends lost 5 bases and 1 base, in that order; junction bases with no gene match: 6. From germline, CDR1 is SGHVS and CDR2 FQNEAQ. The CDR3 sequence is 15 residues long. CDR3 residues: CASSPLAGSQETQYF. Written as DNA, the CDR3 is TGTGCCAGCAGCCCCTTAGCGGGGAGCCAAGAGACCCAGTACTTC.

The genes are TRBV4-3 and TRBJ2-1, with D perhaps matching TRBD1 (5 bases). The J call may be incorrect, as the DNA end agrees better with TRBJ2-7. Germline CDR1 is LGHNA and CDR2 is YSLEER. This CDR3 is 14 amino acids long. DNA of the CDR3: TGCGCCAGCGGACACCTCTCATCCTACAATGAGCAGTACTTC. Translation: CASGHLSSYNEQYF.

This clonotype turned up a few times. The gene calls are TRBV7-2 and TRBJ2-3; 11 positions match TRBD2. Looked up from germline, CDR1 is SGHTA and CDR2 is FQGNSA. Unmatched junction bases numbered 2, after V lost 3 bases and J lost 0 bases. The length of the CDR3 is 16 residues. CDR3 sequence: CASSFWTSGSTDTQYF. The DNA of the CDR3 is TGTGCCAGCAGCTTTTGGACTAGCGGGAGCACAGATACGCAGTATTTT.

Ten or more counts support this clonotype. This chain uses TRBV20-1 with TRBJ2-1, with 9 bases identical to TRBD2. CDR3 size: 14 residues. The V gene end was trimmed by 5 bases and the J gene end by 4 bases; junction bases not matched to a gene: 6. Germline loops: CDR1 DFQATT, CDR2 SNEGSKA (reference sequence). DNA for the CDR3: TGCAGTGCTTCCCGAGCGGGGGGATACAATGAGCAGTTCTTC. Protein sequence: CSASRAGGYNEQFF.

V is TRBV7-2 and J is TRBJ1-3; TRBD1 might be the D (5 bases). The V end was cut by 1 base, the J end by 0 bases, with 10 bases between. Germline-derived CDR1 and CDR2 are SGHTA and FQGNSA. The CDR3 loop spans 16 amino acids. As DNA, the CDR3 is TGTGCCAGCAGCTTAGATCAGGGACCCTCTGGAAACACCATATATTTT. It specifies CASSLDQGPSGNTIYF.

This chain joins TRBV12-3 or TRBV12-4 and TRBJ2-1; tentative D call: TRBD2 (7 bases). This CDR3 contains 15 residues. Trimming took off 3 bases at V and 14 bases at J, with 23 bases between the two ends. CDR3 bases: TGTGCCAGCAGTTTGAATCGCCGGGGGGCCATTTTTAAGTTCTTC. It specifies CASSLNRRGAIFKFF.

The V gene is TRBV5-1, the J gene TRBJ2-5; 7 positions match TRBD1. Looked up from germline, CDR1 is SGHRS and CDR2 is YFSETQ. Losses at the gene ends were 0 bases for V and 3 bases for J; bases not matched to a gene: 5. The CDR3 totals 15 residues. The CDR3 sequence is CASSLGTGVEETQYF. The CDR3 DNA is TGCGCCAGCAGCTTGGGCACAGGGGTTGAAGAGACCCAGTACTTC.

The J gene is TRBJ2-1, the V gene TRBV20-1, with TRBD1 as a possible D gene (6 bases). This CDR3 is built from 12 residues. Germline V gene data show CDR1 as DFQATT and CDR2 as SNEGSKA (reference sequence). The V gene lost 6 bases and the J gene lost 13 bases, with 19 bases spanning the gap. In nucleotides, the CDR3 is TGCAGTGCCTACTGGGGGCAAGAGACCCAGTTCTTC. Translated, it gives CSAYWGQETQFF.

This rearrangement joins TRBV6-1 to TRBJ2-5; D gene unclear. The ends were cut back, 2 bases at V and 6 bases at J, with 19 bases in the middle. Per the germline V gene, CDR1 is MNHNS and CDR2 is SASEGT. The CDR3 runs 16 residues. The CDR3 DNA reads TGTGCCAGCAGTGAATGGGCGGAGCTCTTTGAAAAGACCCAGTACTTC. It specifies CASSEWAELFEKTQYF.

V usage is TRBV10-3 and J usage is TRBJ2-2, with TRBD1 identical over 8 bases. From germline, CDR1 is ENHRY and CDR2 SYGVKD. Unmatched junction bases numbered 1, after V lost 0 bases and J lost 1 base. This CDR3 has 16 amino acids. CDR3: CAISESGTGNTGELFF. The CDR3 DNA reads TGTGCCATCAGTGAGTCCGGGACAGGGAACACCGGGGAGCTGTTTTTT.

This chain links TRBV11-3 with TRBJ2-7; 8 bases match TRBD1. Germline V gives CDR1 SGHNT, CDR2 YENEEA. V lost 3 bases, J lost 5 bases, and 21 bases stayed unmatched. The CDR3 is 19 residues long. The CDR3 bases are TGTGCCAGCAGCTTGCCGGCTTTCGAAGGGAGACAGGGGACCGACGAGCAGTACTTC. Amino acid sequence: CASSLPAFEGRQGTDEQYF. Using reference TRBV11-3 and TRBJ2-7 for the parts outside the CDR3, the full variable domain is EAGVVQSPRYKIIEKKQPVAFWCNPISGHNTLYWYLQNLGQGPELLIRYENEEAVDDSQLPKDRFSAERLKGVDSTLKIQPAELGDSAVYLCASSLPAFEGRQGTDEQYFGPGTRLTVT.

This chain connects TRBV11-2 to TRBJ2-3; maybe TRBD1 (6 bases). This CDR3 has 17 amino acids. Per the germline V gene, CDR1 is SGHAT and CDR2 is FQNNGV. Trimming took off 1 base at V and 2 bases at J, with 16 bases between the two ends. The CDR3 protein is CASSLAHREGVTDTQYF. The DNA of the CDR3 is TGTGCCAGCAGCTTAGCCCACAGGGAAGGGGTCACAGATACGCAGTATTTT.

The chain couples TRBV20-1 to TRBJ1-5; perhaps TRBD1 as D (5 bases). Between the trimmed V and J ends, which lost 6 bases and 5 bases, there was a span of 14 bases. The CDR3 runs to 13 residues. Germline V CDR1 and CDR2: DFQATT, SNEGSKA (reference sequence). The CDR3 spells CSATTGLDQPQHF. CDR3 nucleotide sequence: TGCAGTGCAACCACGGGGCTCGATCAGCCCCAGCATTTT.

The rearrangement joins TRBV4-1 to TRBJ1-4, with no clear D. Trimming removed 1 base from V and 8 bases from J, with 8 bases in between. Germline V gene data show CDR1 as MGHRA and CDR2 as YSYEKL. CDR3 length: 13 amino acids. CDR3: CASSQGLREKLFF. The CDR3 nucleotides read TGCGCCAGCAGCCAAGGTTTACGGGAAAAACTGTTTTTT.

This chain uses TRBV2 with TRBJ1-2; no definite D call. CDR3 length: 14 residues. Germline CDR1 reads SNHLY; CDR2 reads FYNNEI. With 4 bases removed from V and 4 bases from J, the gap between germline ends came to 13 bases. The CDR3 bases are TGTGCCAGCAGTGTTGACCAGACTGTCTATGGCTACACCTTC. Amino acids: CASSVDQTVYGYTF.

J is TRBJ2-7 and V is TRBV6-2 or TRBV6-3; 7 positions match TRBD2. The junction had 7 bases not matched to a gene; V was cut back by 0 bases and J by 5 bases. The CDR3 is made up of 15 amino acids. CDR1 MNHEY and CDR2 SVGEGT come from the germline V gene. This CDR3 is CASSYSIAGRDEQYF. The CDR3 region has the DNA TGTGCCAGCAGTTACTCGATTGCAGGGAGGGACGAGCAGTACTTC.

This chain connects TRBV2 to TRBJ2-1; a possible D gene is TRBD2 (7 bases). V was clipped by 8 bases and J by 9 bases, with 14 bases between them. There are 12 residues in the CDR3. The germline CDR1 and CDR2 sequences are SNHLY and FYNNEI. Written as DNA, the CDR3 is TGTGCCAGCCAAAGGGGGGGCTCTGAGCAGTTCTTC. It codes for CASQRGGSEQFF.

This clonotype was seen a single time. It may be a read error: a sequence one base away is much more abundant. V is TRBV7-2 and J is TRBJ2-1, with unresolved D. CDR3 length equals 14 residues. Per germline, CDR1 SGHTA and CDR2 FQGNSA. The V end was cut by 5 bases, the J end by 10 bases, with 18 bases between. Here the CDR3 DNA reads TGTGCCAGCAGCCCAGGCCCTCGGTCCTACGAGCAGTTCTTC. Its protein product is CASSPGPRSYEQFF. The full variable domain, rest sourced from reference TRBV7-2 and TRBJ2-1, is GAGVSQSPSNKVTEKGKDVELRCDPISGHTALYWYRQSLGQGLEFLIYFQGNSAPDKSGLPSDRFSAERTGGSVSTLTIQRTQQEDSAVYLCASSPGPRSYEQFFGPGTRLTVL.

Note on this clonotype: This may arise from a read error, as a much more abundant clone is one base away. The CDR3 is CASSFSINQPQHF. The CDR3 region has the DNA TGTGCCAGCAGTTTTAGTATCAATCAGCCCCAGCATTTT. The V and J genes are TRBV12-3 or TRBV12-4 and TRBJ1-5; D gene ambiguous. The length of the CDR3 is 13 residues. Trimming cost V 3 bases and J 3 bases, with 6 bases left between them.

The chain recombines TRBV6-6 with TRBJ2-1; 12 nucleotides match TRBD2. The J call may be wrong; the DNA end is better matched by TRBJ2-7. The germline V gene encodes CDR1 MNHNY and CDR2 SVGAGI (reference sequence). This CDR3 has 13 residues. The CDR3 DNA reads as TGTGCCAGCAGCGGACTAGCGGGGAGTGAGCAGTACTTC. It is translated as CASSGLAGSEQYF.

CDR3 in amino acids: CASERGGSSYNSPLHF. Written as DNA, the CDR3 is TGTGCCAGCGAACGAGGGGGGAGCTCCTATAATTCACCCCTCCACTTT. The rearrangement links TRBV28 to TRBJ1-6, with a tentative D call TRBD1 (6 bases). CDR3 length: 16 amino acids. CDR1 is MDHEN, CDR2 SYDVKM, per germline. Trimming cost V 8 bases and J 0 bases, with 14 bases left between them.

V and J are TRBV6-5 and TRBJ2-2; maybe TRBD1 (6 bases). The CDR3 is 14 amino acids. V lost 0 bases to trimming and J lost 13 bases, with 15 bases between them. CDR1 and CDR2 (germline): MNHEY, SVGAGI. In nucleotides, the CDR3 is TGTGCCAGCAGTTACTCAGGGGGTAGGGCTCGGCTGTTTTTT. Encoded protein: CASSYSGGRARLFF.

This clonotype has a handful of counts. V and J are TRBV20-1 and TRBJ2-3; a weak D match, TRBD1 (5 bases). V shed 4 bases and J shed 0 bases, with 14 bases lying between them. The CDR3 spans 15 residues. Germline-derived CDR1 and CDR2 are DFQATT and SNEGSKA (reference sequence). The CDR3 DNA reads TGCAGTGCTATAGTTCCTGGGGCTAGCACAGATACGCAGTATTTT. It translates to CSAIVPGASTDTQYF.

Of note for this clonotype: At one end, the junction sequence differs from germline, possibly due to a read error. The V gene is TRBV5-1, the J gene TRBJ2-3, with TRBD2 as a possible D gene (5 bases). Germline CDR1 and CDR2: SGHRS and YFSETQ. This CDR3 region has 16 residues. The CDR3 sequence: CAGSFGVSTSTDTQYF. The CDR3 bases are TGCGCCGGCAGCTTCGGGGTATCGACTAGCACAGATACGCAGTATTTT. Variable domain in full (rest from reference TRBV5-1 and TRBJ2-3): KAGVTQTPRYLIKTRGQQVTLSCSPISGHRSVSWYQQTPGQGLQFLFEYFSETQRNKGNFPGRFSGRQFSNSRSEMNVSTLELGDSALYLCAGSFGVSTSTDTQYFGPGTRLTVL.